These T cell receptor beta chains were read from a single sample in a study of OX40 agonist ivuxolimab in advanced cancers. Clones were read by immunoSEQ multiplex PCR, and TCRdb kept only the in-frame ones, dropping some. The sample has more than 90,000 clones, around 80% seen once. The sequences come from CD4+ or CD8+ T cells sorted from blood, collected in a trial of the OX40 agonist ivuxolimab. The receptors shown here come from an adult with an advanced solid tumor such as melanoma, head and neck, liver or kidney cancer. Both conserved end residues are part of each CDR3. A D gene is named only where the DNA matches it firmly. Some rows mark clone size as missing; the rest say once, few, many or name a class of expanded clone.

j_call v_call clone_size cdr3_length d_call cdr3_aa cdr3_nt
TRBJ2-7 TRBV29-1 once 12 . CSVEDQVYEQYF TGCAGCGTTGAAGATCAGGTATACGAGCAGTACTTC
TRBJ1-1 TRBV18 once 14 . CASSPQISNTEAFF TGTGCCAGCTCACCGCAGATCTCGAACACTGAAGCTTTCTTT
TRBJ1-1 TRBV5-1 . 14 . CASSQPGESTEAFF TGCGCCAGCAGCCAGCCAGGGGAGAGCACTGAAGCTTTCTTT
TRBJ2-3 TRBV16 . 17 TRBD2 CASSQPGLAEFTDTQYF TGTGCCAGCAGCCAACCGGGACTAGCGGAATTCACAGATACGCAGTATTTT
TRBJ2-3 TRBV7-8 few 12 . CASTRGTDTQYF TGTGCCAGCACCCGGGGCACAGATACGCAGTATTTT
TRBJ2-3 TRBV6-1 . 13 . CASSETGSDTQYF TGTGCCAGCAGTGAAACCGGCTCAGATACGCAGTATTTT
TRBJ2-1 TRBV5-1 . 13 . CASSLDGGYEQFF TGCGCCAGCAGCTTGGATGGGGGCTATGAGCAGTTCTTC
TRBJ1-1 TRBV18 . 16 . CASSPQTREVNTEAFF TGTGCCAGCTCACCCCAAACGAGGGAGGTGAACACTGAAGCTTTCTTT
TRBJ1-4 TRBV10-1 . 15 TRBD1 CASSGKTGADEKLFF TGCGCCAGCAGTGGAAAGACAGGGGCTGATGAAAAACTGTTTTTT
TRBJ1-6 TRBV15 . 16 TRBD1 CATSRDPRDRVSPLHF TGTGCCACCAGCAGAGATCCCCGGGACAGGGTTTCACCCCTCCACTTT
TRBJ1-4 TRBV19 . 12 . CASSIGAGKLFF TGTGCCAGTAGTATAGGTGCAGGGAAACTGTTTTTT
TRBJ2-2 TRBV7-9 . 13 . CASSFSNTGELFF TGTGCCAGCAGCTTTTCGAACACCGGGGAGCTGTTTTTT
TRBJ2-3 TRBV4-3 . 19 TRBD2 CASSQESRRAGGRADTQYF TGCGCCAGCAGCCAAGAAAGCAGAAGAGCGGGGGGGCGGGCAGATACGCAGTATTTT
TRBJ1-2 TRBV18 . 14 . CASSGTQESNGYTF TGTGCCAGCTCTGGGACTCAGGAATCAAATGGCTACACCTTC
TRBJ1-1 TRBV7-9 few 13 . CASTRAANTEAFF TGTGCCAGCACTCGGGCGGCCAACACTGAAGCTTTCTTT
TRBJ1-5 TRBV21-1 . 15 . CASSKRARLRRPQHF TGTGCCAGCAGCAAAAGGGCAAGACTCAGGAGGCCCCAGCATTTT
TRBJ2-7 TRBV27 . 16 . CASSLTGSGVYYEQYF TGTGCCAGCAGTTTAACGGGCTCGGGGGTCTACTACGAGCAGTACTTC
TRBJ2-5 TRBV19 . 13 TRBD2 CASKGTSEKTQYF TGTGCCAGTAAGGGGACTAGCGAGAAGACCCAGTACTTC
TRBJ2-7 TRBV9 . 14 TRBD1 CASSVEQGAGEQYF TGTGCCAGCAGCGTAGAACAGGGGGCGGGTGAGCAGTACTTC
TRBJ2-1 TRBV7-2 . 16 . CASSLGVGIGRHEQFF TGTGCCAGCAGCTTAGGGGTGGGGATTGGAAGGCATGAGCAGTTCTTC
TRBJ2-1 TRBV6-1 once 15 TRBD2 CASRSSGISYNEQFF TGTGCCAGCCGGAGTAGCGGGATTTCCTACAATGAGCAGTTCTTC
TRBJ2-3 TRBV11-2 . 16 . CASSLVSGLSTDTQYF TGTGCCAGCAGCTTAGTGTCAGGGCTTAGCACAGATACGCAGTATTTT
TRBJ2-7 TRBV5-6 . 14 . CASRSEFGRDEQYF TGTGCCAGCAGATCGGAGTTTGGGCGTGACGAGCAGTACTTC
TRBJ1-1 TRBV7-9 . 15 . CVLEVRGKGGTEAFF TGTGTCTTAGAGGTCCGGGGAAAGGGTGGTACTGAAGCTTTCTTT
TRBJ2-1 TRBV4-1 . 17 TRBD2 CASSQDSLAGFYNEQFF TGCGCCAGCAGCCAAGATAGCCTAGCGGGGTTTTACAATGAGCAGTTCTTC
TRBJ1-4 TRBV4-1 . 15 . CASSPGAREDEKLFF TGCGCCAGCAGCCCAGGGGCGCGGGAGGATGAAAAACTGTTTTTT
TRBJ2-1 TRBV25-1 . 15 . CASSDPGDPYNEQFF TGTGCCAGCAGTGATCCAGGGGACCCCTACAATGAGCAGTTCTTC
TRBJ1-1 TRBV30 . 13 TRBD1 CAWTGQGGTEAFF TGTGCCTGGACCGGACAGGGGGGGACTGAAGCTTTCTTT
TRBJ2-7 TRBV5-1 once 17 TRBD1 CASSWGPTGDSRYEQYF TGCGCCAGCAGCTGGGGGCCTACAGGGGACAGTAGGTACGAGCAGTACTTC
TRBJ2-1 TRBV7-6 . 15 TRBD2 CASSPTSGPYNEQFF TGTGCCAGCAGCCCAACTAGCGGACCCTACAATGAGCAGTTCTTC
TRBJ1-6 TRBV30 once 14 . CAWSVGARQSPLHF TGTGCCTGGAGTGTAGGGGCCAGACAATCACCCCTCCACTTT
TRBJ2-4 TRBV6-5 . 14 . CASSSNLGRNIQYF TGTGCCAGCAGTTCCAACCTGGGACGAAACATTCAGTACTTC
TRBJ2-3 TRBV7-6 . 15 . CASSLAGASTDTQYF TGTGCCAGCAGCTTAGCGGGTGCTAGCACAGATACGCAGTATTTT
TRBJ1-3 TRBV10-3 . 15 TRBD1 CAISATGGRGNTIYF TGTGCCATCAGCGCTACAGGGGGCCGAGGAAACACCATATATTTT
TRBJ2-5 TRBV9 . 16 . CASSAPDRGGGETQYF TGTGCCAGCAGCGCTCCAGACAGGGGCGGGGGGGAGACCCAGTACTTC
TRBJ2-1 TRBV9 . 15 . CASSTHLEPYNEQFF TGTGCCAGCAGCACCCACCTGGAACCCTACAATGAGCAGTTCTTC
TRBJ2-2 TRBV29-1 . 14 . CSVEGPGAGGELFF TGCAGCGTTGAAGGTCCGGGGGCAGGCGGGGAGCTGTTTTTT
TRBJ2-7 TRBV7-2 . 13 . CASSLAGLDEQYF TGTGCCAGCAGCTTAGCAGGACTCGACGAGCAGTACTTC
TRBJ2-3 TRBV11-2 . 16 TRBD2 CASSLDRGGSTDTQYF TGTGCCAGCAGCTTAGATCGGGGGGGCTCGACAGATACGCAGTATTTT
TRBJ2-7 TRBV9 once 14 . CASSAPDVSYEQYF TGTGCCAGCAGCGCCCCTGACGTTTCCTACGAGCAGTACTTC
TRBJ1-1 TRBV11-2 once 13 . CASSFTGNTEAFF TGTGCCAGCAGCTTCACAGGGAACACTGAAGCTTTCTTT
TRBJ1-2 TRBV5-8 . 15 . CASSLAQGLNYGYTF TGTGCCAGCAGCTTGGCCCAGGGGTTGAACTATGGCTACACCTTC
TRBJ1-4 TRBV11-2 . 13 . CASSPRTVEKLFF TGTGCCAGCAGCCCCAGGACAGTTGAAAAACTGTTTTTT
TRBJ2-7 TRBV5-4 . 12 . CASTVVRVEQYF TGTGCCAGCACCGTGGTGAGGGTCGAGCAGTACTTC
TRBJ1-6 TRBV6-4 few 15 . CASSDLRGRGSPLHF TGTGCCAGCAGTGACCTAAGGGGGAGGGGTTCACCCCTCCACTTT
TRBJ2-4 TRBV19 . 18 TRBD2 CASSIDLSSGGAKNIQYF TGTGCCAGTAGTATAGATCTATCGAGCGGGGGGGCCAAAAACATTCAGTACTTC
TRBJ2-1 TRBV9 . 17 TRBD2 CASSVRVAGGPFNEQFF TGTGCCAGCAGCGTAAGAGTAGCGGGAGGGCCTTTCAATGAGCAGTTCTTC
TRBJ1-2 TRBV7-2 many 15 . CASSFKMDTGYGYTF TGTGCCAGCAGCTTTAAAATGGATACAGGCTATGGCTACACCTTC
TRBJ2-1 TRBV12-5 . 13 TRBD1 CASEGQGPNEQFF TGTGCTAGTGAGGGACAGGGCCCCAATGAGCAGTTCTTC